Sequencing of this TCR beta chain was carried out in a study of blood T cells in healthy people across ages. Overall study findings and caveats: Unsorted PBMCs prevented conclusive naive versus antigen-experienced comparison. Observed TCR beta diversity per million T cells went down as age went up. This fall followed a roughly linear course with age.

Together with a sample-barcoded 5' primer, a J-beta primer mix was included in a second PCR lasting about 6 to 11 cycles. Sequencing recovered at least 2.5 million CDR3-containing paired-end reads from each sample. TCRdb recomputed calls from the 5' RACE reads with MiXCR, one row per CDR3 protein. Altogether 540,000 or so distinct CDR3 sequences are present, 25% to 30% being singletons, with the ten largest covering 15% to 20%. This CDR3 has 15 amino acids. The V end lost 8 bases, the J end lost 2 bases, and 15 bases lay between the germline ends. Germline V gene sequence: CDR1 SEHNR, CDR2 FQNEAQ (reference sequence). This clonotype was seen only a few times. Its antigen is unidentified.

This TCR derives from a woman aged 70-85 years in good health. The sequenced sample consisted of blood. V gene TRBV7-9 combines with J gene TRBJ2-2; D not certain. DNA of the CDR3: TGTGCCAGCTTCAGATCCGGGCCTAACACCGGGGAGCTGTTTTTT. Its translation is CASFRSGPNTGELFF.